Below, one T cell receptor (beta chain) is given with its context. These data originate in a study of blood T cell repertoires in COVID-19. The germline CDR1 and CDR2 sequences are MNHNS and SASEGT. V lost 0 bases and J 2 bases, leaving 14 bases between the germline ends. The CDR3 length is 17 residues. The data were produced by immunoSEQ multiplex PCR, yet TCRdb's version contains in-frame clones alone and is incomplete. The repertoire holds under 500,000 clones, with 70% to 90% as singletons. The chain combines TRBV6-1 with TRBJ2-4; D might be TRBD2 (5 bases). The origin of this receptor is a woman aged 18-29 years with acute COVID-19. Specimen: PBMCs or T cells enriched from blood (not recorded which). The DNA of the CDR3 is TGTGCCAGCAGTGAAGCGGAGGTGGGGATATCCAAAAACATTCAGTACTTC. Residues: CASSEAEVGISKNIQYF.